The 20 T cell receptor beta chains given below trace back to one sample, sequenced in a study of T cell responses to AZD1222 COVID-19 vaccine. Sequencing was performed with immunoSEQ multiplex PCR; in TCRdb, only in-frame clones are kept and a portion is missing. Of approximately 150,000 clones listed, roughly 94% are singletons. The material sequenced was peripheral blood, taken on day 0 of MenACWY control vaccination. All receptors come from an adult in good health.

V usage is TRBV5-1 and J usage is TRBJ2-3, with unresolved D. V lost 2 bases and J 2 bases, leaving 15 bases between the germline ends. CDR3 size: 16 residues. CDR1 and CDR2 from the germline V gene are SGHRS and YFSETQ. CDR3 sequence reads: CASSFLGQLNTDTQYF. The CDR3 coding sequence is TGCGCCAGCAGCTTTTTAGGGCAGCTTAACACAGATACGCAGTATTTT.

The rearrangement uses TRBV5-3 and TRBJ2-1; D ambiguous. Being an ORF, TRBV5-3 has a function that is uncertain. V was trimmed by 2 bases and J by 8 bases, leaving 11 bases between them. The CDR3 spans 13 residues. DNA of the CDR3: TGTGCCAGAAGCTTTCCAACGGCCTATGAGCAGTTCTTC. As protein: CARSFPTAYEQFF.

The V gene is TRBV5-1, the J gene TRBJ2-2, with D tentatively TRBD1 (7 bases). Germline CDR1 SGHRS, CDR2 YFSETQ. Trimming removed 0 bases at V and 2 bases at J, with 11 bases between. This CDR3 spans 16 amino acids. CDR3 sequence: CASSLARGVNTGELFF. CDR3 in DNA: TGCGCCAGCAGCTTGGCCAGGGGGGTTAACACCGGGGAGCTGTTTTTT.

CDR3 coding DNA: TGTGCCAGCACAGAGACAGGGCACATGAACACTGAAGCTTTCTTT. It yields the protein CASTETGHMNTEAFF. The chain has TRBV6-5 and TRBJ1-1; 7 bases align to TRBD1. The CDR3 sequence is 15 residues long. Germline values: CDR1 MNHEY, CDR2 SVGAGI. The V segment lost 7 bases and the J segment 0 bases; nucleotides outside the gene matches: 8.

This clone was detected only once. The chain carries TRBV7-9 and TRBJ2-7, with D possibly being TRBD2 (5 bases). Per germline, CDR1 SEHNR and CDR2 FQNEAQ (reference sequence). V lost 4 bases to trimming and J lost 5 bases, with 15 bases between them. The CDR3 covers 14 residues. CDR3 in amino acids: CASSSTGSGDEQYF. The CDR3 region has the DNA TGTGCCAGCAGCTCCACGGGATCAGGTGACGAGCAGTACTTC. Drawing the rest from reference TRBV7-9 and TRBJ2-7, the complete variable domain is DTGVSQNPRHKITKRGQNVTFRCDPISEHNRLYWYRQTLGQGPEFLTYFQNEAQLEKSRLLSDRFSAERPKGSFSTLEIQRTEQGDSAMYLCASSSTGSGDEQYFGPGTRLTVT.

The V and J genes are TRBV6-5 and TRBJ1-2; 9 positions agree with TRBD1. Germline CDR1 and CDR2: MNHEY and SVGAGI. J gave up 6 bases and V 0 bases, and 8 bases lay outside the gene matches. The CDR3 consists of 16 residues. The CDR3 reads CASSYSKNRGRHGYTF. CDR3 DNA sequence: TGTGCCAGCAGTTACTCGAAGAACAGGGGGCGGCATGGCTACACCTTC.

For this clone: Different DNA sequences within this sample yield the same CDR3. The chain is built from TRBV7-9 and TRBJ1-1; D is ambiguous. V was shortened by 2 bases and J by 1 base, with 8 bases between the two germline ends. The CDR3 length is 14 residues. Germline V gene data show CDR1 as SEHNR and CDR2 as FQNEAQ (reference sequence). CDR3 region: CASSLSGSNTEAFF. DNA of the CDR3: TGTGCCAGCAGCTTATCCGGGTCGAACACTGAAGCTTTCTTT.

The chain joins TRBV11-2 to TRBJ2-7; TRBD1 agrees at 7 bases. CDR1 is SGHAT and CDR2 is FQNNGV in the germline V gene. V gave up 8 bases and J gave up 0 bases; unmatched junction bases: 4. CDR3 length: 13 residues. The CDR3 loop is CASRDSVSYEQYF. CDR3 DNA: TGTGCCAGCCGGGACAGTGTCTCCTACGAGCAGTACTTC.

The gene calls are TRBV18 and TRBJ1-1; D gene uncertain. The length of the CDR3 is 14 residues. The germline V gene has CDR1 KGHSH and CDR2 LQKENI. The V end lost 1 base, the J end lost 0 bases, and 6 bases lay between the germline ends. Here the CDR3 DNA reads TGTGCCAGCTCACCACTCGTGCTGAACACTGAAGCTTTCTTT. Translated: CASSPLVLNTEAFF.

This clone has just one count. The CDR3, as DNA: TGTGCCAGCGCGCCCCTCGGGACAGGGGTCGGAAACACCATATATTTT. This translates into CASAPLGTGVGNTIYF. This chain connects TRBV11-2 to TRBJ1-3; 10 nucleotides line up with TRBD1. V lost 8 bases to trimming and J lost 4 bases; unmatched junction nucleotides: 11. Germline CDR1 is SGHAT and CDR2 is FQNNGV. The CDR3 loop spans 16 amino acids.

V usage is TRBV6-5 and J usage is TRBJ1-1; the match to TRBD1 covers 8 bases. The J segment lost 8 bases and the V segment lost 8 bases, leaving 13 bases of the junction unmatched. The CDR3 contains 14 residues. CDR1 and CDR2 (germline): MNHEY, SVGAGI. The CDR3 here is CASAKAPGTGEAFF. CDR3 coding DNA: TGTGCCAGCGCTAAAGCACCCGGGACAGGAGAAGCTTTCTTT.

The gene calls are TRBV27 and TRBJ1-2; tentatively, D is TRBD1 (5 bases). CDR1 and CDR2 from the germline V gene are MNHEY and SMNVEV (reference sequence). There are 16 residues in the CDR3. The germline V and J ends were trimmed by 5 bases and 3 bases, with 19 bases remaining between them. The chain's CDR3 is CASSPIPGRQYYGYTF. CDR3 in DNA: TGTGCCAGCAGTCCTATCCCGGGACGACAGTACTATGGCTACACCTTC.

The V gene is TRBV25-1, the J gene TRBJ1-1; D may be TRBD1 (6 bases). Trimming took off 2 bases at V and 0 bases at J, with 16 bases between the two ends. Germline CDR1 reads MGHDK; CDR2 reads SYGVNS. The CDR3 is 17 amino acids. The CDR3 bases are TGTGCCAGCAGTGAACGCACAGGGAAAAAGATGAACACTGAAGCTTTCTTT. Protein: CASSERTGKKMNTEAFF.

The V and J genes are TRBV27 and TRBJ1-6; 9 bases are a match to TRBD1. Germline lookup yields CDR1 MNHEY and CDR2 SMNVEV (reference sequence). V was pared by 6 bases and J by 7 bases, with 4 bases of the junction left unmatched. The CDR3 length is 14 residues. In nucleotides, the CDR3 is TGTGCCAGCAGAACCGGGACAGGGAATTCACCCCTCCACTTT. It specifies CASRTGTGNSPLHF.

This chain links TRBV5-6 with TRBJ2-7, with 7 bases identical to TRBD1. The CDR3 loop spans 16 amino acids. After removal of 4 bases from V and 3 bases from J, the junction contained 13 bases not matched to a gene. In germline, CDR1 is SGHDT, CDR2 YYEEEE. The CDR3 sequence is CASSPKGGQLYYEQYF. In DNA form, the CDR3 reads TGTGCCAGCAGCCCCAAAGGGGGACAGCTCTACTACGAGCAGTACTTC.

CDR3 bases: TGTGCCAGCAGCTTAGGGACTAGCGGATACAATGAGCAGTTCTTC. Protein product: CASSLGTSGYNEQFF. V gene TRBV7-3 combines with J gene TRBJ2-1, with 11 bases identical to TRBD2. Per germline, CDR1 SGHTA and CDR2 FQGTGA. The CDR3 runs to 15 residues. Trimming cost V 2 bases and J 4 bases; bases outside gene matches: 1.

This clone was counted a few times. The V and J genes are TRBV6-2 or TRBV6-3 and TRBJ1-2, with TRBD1 as a possible D gene (5 bases). CDR1 is MNHEY, CDR2 SVGEGT, per germline. V was pared by 2 bases and J by 8 bases, with 24 bases between. The CDR3 covers 17 residues. The CDR3 DNA reads TGTGCCAGCAGTTACGGGCCCCTCGGACCGGGACGGGAAGGCTACACCTTC. This gives the protein CASSYGPLGPGREGYTF.

This sequence joins TRBV9 and TRBJ2-7; 9 bases are a match to TRBD1. V was clipped by 3 bases and J by 2 bases; unmatched bases: 3. In germline, CDR1 is SGDLS, CDR2 YYNGEE. The CDR3 is 14 residues long. For the CDR3, the DNA is TGTGCCAGCAGCGAGGGGACAGGGACCTACGAGCAGTACTTC. This translates into CASSEGTGTYEQYF.

The rearrangement joins TRBV19 to TRBJ2-1; the match to TRBD2 covers 8 bases. The CDR3 is made up of 14 amino acids. V lost 7 bases to trimming and J lost 7 bases; unmatched junction nucleotides: 9. Germline V lookup: CDR1 LNHDA, CDR2 SQIVND (reference sequence). The CDR3 sequence is CASMGREAVNEQFF. The DNA of the CDR3 is TGTGCCAGTATGGGGCGGGAGGCAGTTAATGAGCAGTTCTTC.

Here the CDR3 DNA reads TGCGCCAGCAGCTTGCTAGCGGGAGGCGGGAGCGGGGAGCTGTTTTTT. Residues: CASSLLAGGGSGELFF. V and J are TRBV5-1 and TRBJ2-2, with 11 bases lining up with TRBD2. The length of the CDR3 is 16 residues. The germline gives CDR1 SGHRS, CDR2 YFSETQ. Trimming removed 1 base from V and 7 bases from J; junction bases left unmatched: 6.